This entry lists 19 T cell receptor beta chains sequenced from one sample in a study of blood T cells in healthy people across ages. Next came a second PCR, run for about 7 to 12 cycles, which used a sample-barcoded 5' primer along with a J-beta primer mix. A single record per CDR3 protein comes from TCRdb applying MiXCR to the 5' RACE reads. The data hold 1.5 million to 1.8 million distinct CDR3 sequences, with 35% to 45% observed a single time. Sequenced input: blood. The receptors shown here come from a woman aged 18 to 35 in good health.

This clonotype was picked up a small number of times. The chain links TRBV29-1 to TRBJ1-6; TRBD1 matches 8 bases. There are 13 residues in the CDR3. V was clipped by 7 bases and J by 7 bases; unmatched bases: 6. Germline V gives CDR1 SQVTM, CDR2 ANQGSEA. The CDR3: CSAIQGENSPLHF. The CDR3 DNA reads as TGCAGCGCCATACAGGGGGAGAATTCACCCCTCCACTTT.

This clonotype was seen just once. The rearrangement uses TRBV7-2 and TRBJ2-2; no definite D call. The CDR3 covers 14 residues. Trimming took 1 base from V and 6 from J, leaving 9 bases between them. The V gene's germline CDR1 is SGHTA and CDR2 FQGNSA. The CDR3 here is CASSLDPLAGELFF. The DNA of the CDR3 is TGTGCCAGCAGCTTAGATCCCCTGGCCGGGGAGCTGTTTTTT.

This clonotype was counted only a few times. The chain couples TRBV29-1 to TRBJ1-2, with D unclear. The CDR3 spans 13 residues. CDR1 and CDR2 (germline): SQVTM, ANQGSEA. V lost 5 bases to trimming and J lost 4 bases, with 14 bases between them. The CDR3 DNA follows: TGCAGCGTTTCCGGGCTACGCATCTATGGCTACACCTTC. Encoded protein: CSVSGLRIYGYTF.

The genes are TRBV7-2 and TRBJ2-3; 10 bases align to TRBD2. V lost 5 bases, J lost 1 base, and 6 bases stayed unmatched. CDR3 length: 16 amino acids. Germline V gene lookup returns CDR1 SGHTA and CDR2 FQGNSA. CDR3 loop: CASSIKAGGGTDTQYF. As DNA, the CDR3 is TGTGCCAGCAGCATCAAAGCGGGAGGGGGCACAGATACGCAGTATTTT.

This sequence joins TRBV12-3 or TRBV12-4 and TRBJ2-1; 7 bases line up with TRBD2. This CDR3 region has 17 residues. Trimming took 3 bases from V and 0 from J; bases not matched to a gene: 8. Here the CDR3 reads CASSLGGGSVSYNEQFF. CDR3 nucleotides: TGTGCCAGCAGTTTGGGCGGCGGGAGTGTCTCCTACAATGAGCAGTTCTTC.

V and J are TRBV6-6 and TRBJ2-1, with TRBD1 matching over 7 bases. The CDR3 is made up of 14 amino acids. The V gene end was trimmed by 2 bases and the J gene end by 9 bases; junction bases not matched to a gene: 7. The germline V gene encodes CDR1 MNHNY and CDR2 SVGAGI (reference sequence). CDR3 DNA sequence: TGTGCCAGCAGTTACCAAGGGACAGCAGTTGAGCAGTTCTTC. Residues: CASSYQGTAVEQFF.

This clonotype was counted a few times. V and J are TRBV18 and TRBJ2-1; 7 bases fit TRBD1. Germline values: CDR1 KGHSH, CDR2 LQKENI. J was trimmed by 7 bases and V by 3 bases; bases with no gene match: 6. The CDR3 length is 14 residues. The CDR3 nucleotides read TGTGCCAGCTCACCCGAAGTGACAGGGAATGAGCAGTTCTTC. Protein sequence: CASSPEVTGNEQFF.

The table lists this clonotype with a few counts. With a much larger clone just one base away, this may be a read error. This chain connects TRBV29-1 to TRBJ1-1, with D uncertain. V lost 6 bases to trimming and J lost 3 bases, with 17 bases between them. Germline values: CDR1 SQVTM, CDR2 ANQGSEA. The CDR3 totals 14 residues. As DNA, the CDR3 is TGCAGCGTGATCCCTGGATCAGCTTACACTGAAGCTTTCTTT. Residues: CSVIPGSAYTEAFF. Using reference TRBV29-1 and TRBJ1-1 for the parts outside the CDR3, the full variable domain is SAVISQKPSRDICQRGTSLTIQCQVDSQVTMMFWYRQQPGQSLTLIATANQGSEATYESGFVIDKFPISRPNLTFSTLTVSNMSPEDSSIYLCSVIPGSAYTEAFFGQGTRLTVV.

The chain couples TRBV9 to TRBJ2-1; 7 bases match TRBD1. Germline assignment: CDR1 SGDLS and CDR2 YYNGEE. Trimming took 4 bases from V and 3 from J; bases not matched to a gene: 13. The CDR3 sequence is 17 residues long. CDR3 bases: TGTGCCAGCAGCCTCGACCCACAGGGGAAATACTACAATGAGCAGTTCTTC. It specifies CASSLDPQGKYYNEQFF.

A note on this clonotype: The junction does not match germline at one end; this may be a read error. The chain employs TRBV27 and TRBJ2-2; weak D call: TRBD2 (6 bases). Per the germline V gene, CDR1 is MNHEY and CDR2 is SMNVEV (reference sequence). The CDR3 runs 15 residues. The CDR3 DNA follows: TGTGCCAGCAGTTTATCCGGGAGTGCGACCGGGAAGCTGTTTTTT. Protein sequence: CASSLSGSATGKLFF.

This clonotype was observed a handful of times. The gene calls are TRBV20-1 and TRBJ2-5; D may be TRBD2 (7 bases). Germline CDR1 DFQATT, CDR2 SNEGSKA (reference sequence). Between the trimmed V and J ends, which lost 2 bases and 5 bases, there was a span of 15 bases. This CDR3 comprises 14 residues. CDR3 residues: CSARRGRALETQYF. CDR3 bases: TGCAGTGCTAGAAGGGGGAGGGCCCTGGAGACCCAGTACTTC.

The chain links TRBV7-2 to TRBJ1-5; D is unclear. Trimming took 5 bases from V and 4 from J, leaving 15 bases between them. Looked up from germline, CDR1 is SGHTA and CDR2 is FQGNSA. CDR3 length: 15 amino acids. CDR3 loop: CASSPRQSLNQPQHF. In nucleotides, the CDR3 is TGTGCCAGCAGCCCTAGGCAGAGCCTGAATCAGCCCCAGCATTTT.

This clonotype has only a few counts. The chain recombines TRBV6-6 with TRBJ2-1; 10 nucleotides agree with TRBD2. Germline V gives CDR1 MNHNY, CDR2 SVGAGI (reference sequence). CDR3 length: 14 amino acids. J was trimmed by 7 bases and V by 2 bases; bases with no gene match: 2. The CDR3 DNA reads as TGTGCCAGCAGTTACCCAGCGGGAGGGAATGAGCAGTTCTTC. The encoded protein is CASSYPAGGNEQFF.

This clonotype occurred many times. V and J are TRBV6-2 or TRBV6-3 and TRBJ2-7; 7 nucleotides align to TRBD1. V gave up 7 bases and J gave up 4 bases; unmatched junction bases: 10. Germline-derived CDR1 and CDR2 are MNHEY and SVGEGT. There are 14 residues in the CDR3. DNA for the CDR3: TGTGCCAGCACCCGGATCCGGGACAGTTACGAGCAGTACTTC. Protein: CASTRIRDSYEQYF.

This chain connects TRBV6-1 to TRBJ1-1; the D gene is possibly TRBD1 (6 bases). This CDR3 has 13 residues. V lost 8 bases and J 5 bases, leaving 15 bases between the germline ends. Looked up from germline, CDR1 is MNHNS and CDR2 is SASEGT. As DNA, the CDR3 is TGTGCCAGCGGAAACACAGGGAGGACTGAAGCTTTCTTT. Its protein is CASGNTGRTEAFF.

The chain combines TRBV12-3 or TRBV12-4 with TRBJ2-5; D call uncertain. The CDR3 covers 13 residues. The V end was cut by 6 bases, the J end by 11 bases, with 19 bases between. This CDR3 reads CASSYQASSEQYF. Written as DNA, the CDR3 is TGTGCCAGCAGCTATCAGGCATCTAGTGAGCAGTACTTC.

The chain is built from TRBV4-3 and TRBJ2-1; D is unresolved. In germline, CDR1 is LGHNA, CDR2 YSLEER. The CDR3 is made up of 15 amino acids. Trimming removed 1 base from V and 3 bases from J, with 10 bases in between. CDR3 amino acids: CASSQGALIYNEQFF. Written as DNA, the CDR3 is TGCGCCAGCAGCCAAGGCGCACTAATCTACAATGAGCAGTTCTTC.

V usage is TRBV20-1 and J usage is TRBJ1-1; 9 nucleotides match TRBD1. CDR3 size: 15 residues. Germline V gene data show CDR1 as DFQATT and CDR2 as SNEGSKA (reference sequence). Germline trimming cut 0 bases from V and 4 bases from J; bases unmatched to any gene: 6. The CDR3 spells CSARERTGASTEAFF. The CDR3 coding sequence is TGCAGTGCTAGAGAAAGGACAGGGGCAAGCACTGAAGCTTTCTTT.

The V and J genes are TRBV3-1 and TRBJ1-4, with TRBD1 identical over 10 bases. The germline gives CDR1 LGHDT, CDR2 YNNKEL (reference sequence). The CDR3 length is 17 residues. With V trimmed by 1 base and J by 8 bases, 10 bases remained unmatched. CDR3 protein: CASSQVPGQGSREKLFF. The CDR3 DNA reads TGTGCCAGCAGCCAAGTCCCGGGACAGGGGAGTAGAGAAAAACTGTTTTTT.